The T cell receptor (beta chain) described here comes from a study of T cells in Graves' hyperthyroidism and ophthalmopathy. The germline gives CDR1 MNHEY, CDR2 SMNVEV (reference sequence). Trimming stripped 3 bases from V and 3 bases from J, with 11 bases between. This CDR3 contains 14 residues. Using RNA transcripts as the source, TCR beta CDR3 regions were amplified. Carried out on the TCR CDR3, a first-round RT-PCR used the HTBI primer set. TCRdb recomputed calls from the multiplex PCR reads with MiXCR, one row per CDR3 protein. Of hundreds of thousands of distinct CDR3 sequences listed, over 35% were seen once; the top ten hold around a third.

Sample: blood. This TCR derives from a middle-aged woman with Graves' hyperthyroidism. The chain couples TRBV27 to TRBJ2-5; D is perhaps TRBD2 (7 bases). Here the CDR3 DNA reads TGTGCCAGCAGTTTTCCGGGGGGCGAAGAGACCCAGTACTTC. The encoded protein is CASSFPGGEETQYF.